In this sample, the clone carrying this T cell receptor beta chain turned up many times. Germline V CDR1 and CDR2: KGHSH, LQKENI. The ends were cut back, 5 bases at V and 2 bases at J, with 10 bases in the middle. The CDR3 contains 15 residues. These data come from a study of read filtering for tumor transcriptome and immune sequencing. The library was built from around 0.4 ug RNA with molecular barcoded adaptors for alpha/delta and beta/gamma chains. A single record per CDR3 protein comes from TCRdb applying MiXCR to the reads. The sample yields about 62,000 distinct CDR3 sequences, around 19% seen once.

The receptor was derived from a donor at least 40 years old with multiple myeloma. This sequence joins TRBV18 and TRBJ2-6, with D possibly matching TRBD2 (5 bases). The specimen was a population of CD138-negative cells sorted from bone marrow. The CDR3: CASSNRGPGANVLTF. The CDR3 DNA reads as TGTGCCAGCTCAAATCGGGGTCCTGGGGCCAACGTCCTGACTTTC.